The subject of this entry is one TCR beta chain. Profiled with immunoSEQ multiplex PCR; TCRdb holds only in-frame clones, not every one. Of about 2.2 million clones listed, about 93% are singletons. This sample is part of a study of shared clonotypes between healthy human individuals. Naive CD8 populations comprised CD45RO-negative cells positively selected for CCR7, excluding terminally differentiated effector memory CD45RA+ cells. Participating donors were healthy, HIV-negative adults free of recent acute infections or vaccinations. Germline CDR1 and CDR2: MDHEN and SYDVKM. Trimming pared 6 bases from V and 5 bases from J, leaving 13 bases between. The CDR3 has 14 amino acids.

This rearrangement joins TRBV28 to TRBJ2-2; D is unclear. Sequencing was carried out using naive CD8+ T cells from PBMCs. The TCR was taken from a man younger than 30 in good health. Some clones in this sample may be carry-over from other donors' samples. The CDR3 region has the DNA TGTGCCAGCAGGGCAAAATTAGGTACCGGGGAGCTGTTTTTT. Translating gives CASRAKLGTGELFF.